The present entry profiles one TCR beta chain with its context. Its target is not known. The data were obtained in a study of Ad26.COV2.S vaccination and SARS-CoV-2 variants. Looking at the study overall: The trial was COV1001 and the donor's arm was Ad26.COV2.S. Study-level findings and limits: Vaccine and placebo groups showed comparable non-spike TCR breadth. The TCR-based breadth and depth measures might underestimate overall T cell responses.

The CDR3 extends over 13 amino acids. CDR1 is SGHTA, CDR2 FQGTGA, per germline. V lost 4 bases, J lost 4 bases, and 8 bases lay in between. Treatment noted: 15 to 20 received Ad26.COV2.S at low or high dose, single or two shots; roughly five received placebo; per-sample allocation not given. Repertoires come from day 63 after the first vaccine or placebo injection. It was an adult aged 18-55 years in Boston who was the donor. The assay was immunoSEQ multiplex PCR, and TCRdb's table has in-frame clones only and misses some. The table has roughly 680,000 clones, 89% seen once. The receptor comes from a person between 18 and 60 years old who received the Ad26.COV2.S COVID-19 vaccine or a placebo. The sample here was peripheral blood, taken in a trial of Ad26.COV2.S vaccine versus placebo. V is TRBV7-3 and J is TRBJ2-1; a weak D match, TRBD1 (6 bases). The CDR3 DNA sequence: TGTGCCAGCAGCTCCGACAGGTACAATGAGCAGTTCTTC. The encoded protein is CASSSDRYNEQFF. Using reference TRBV7-3 and TRBJ2-1 for the parts outside the CDR3, the full variable domain is GAGVSQTPSNKVTEKGKYVELRCDPISGHTALYWYRQSLGQGPEFLIYFQGTGAADDSGLPNDRFFAVRPEGSVSTLKIQRTERGDSAVYLCASSSDRYNEQFFGPGTRLTVL.